A single sample is the source of the 28 T cell receptor beta chains below, sequenced in a study of cytomegalovirus exposure and HLA in healthy donors (dated by TCRdb to about 2017). Libraries were made using the immunoSEQ multiplex PCR assay. A mixture of 60 forward primers for TCR Vbeta segments and 13 reverse primers for TCR Jbeta segments was used in the multiplex PCR. Entries here come from immuneACCESS through TCRdb and include only in-frame sequences with V and J called. Some clones fail to appear in such tables; in the studies checked, an unresolved V gene covers under half of the shortfall, and the cause of the remainder is unknown. The table held for this sample gives 65,000 to 85,000 clones. Of the sample, around 2.4% falls within the top ten clones. The sample taken for sequencing was PBMCs. The source is a female donor in good health and CMV-seropositive.

The chain is built from TRBV9 and TRBJ2-7; 7 positions match TRBD1. From germline, CDR1 is SGDLS and CDR2 YYNGEE. This CDR3 spans 14 amino acids. V lost 4 bases and J lost 3; bases outside the gene matches: 7. The CDR3 nucleotides read TGTGCCAGCAGCTCAACAGGGGCCGGCTACGAGCAGTACTTC. It is translated as CASSSTGAGYEQYF.

The chain employs TRBV30 and TRBJ1-1, with 9 nucleotides matching TRBD1. CDR1 and CDR2 (germline): GTSNPN, SVGIG (reference sequence). CDR3 length: 15 amino acids. The J segment lost 8 bases and the V segment lost 1 base, leaving 11 bases of the junction unmatched. CDR3 protein: CAWSDPTGGEREAFF. Written as DNA, the CDR3 is TGTGCCTGGAGTGACCCGACAGGGGGTGAGCGCGAAGCTTTCTTT.

The chain has TRBV10-3 and TRBJ1-1; no definite D call. V was pared by 3 bases and J by 0 bases, with 23 bases between. The CDR3 length is 19 residues. Germline values: CDR1 ENHRY, CDR2 SYGVKD. The CDR3 nucleotides are TGTGCCATCAGTGAATCTAGTACGGTGACGGGAGGATTGAACACTGAAGCTTTCTTT. Its protein product is CAISESSTVTGGLNTEAFF.

The chain employs TRBV19 and TRBJ1-2; 10 bases agree with TRBD1. This CDR3 spans 13 amino acids. V lost 6 bases, J lost 6 bases, and 4 bases stayed unmatched. Per the germline V gene, CDR1 is LNHDA and CDR2 is SQIVND (reference sequence). CDR3 residues: CASRRTGGDGYTF. Here the CDR3 DNA reads TGTGCCAGTAGACGGACAGGGGGAGATGGCTACACCTTC.

The chain links TRBV7-2 to TRBJ2-2; weak D call: TRBD2 (6 bases). V was pared by 5 bases and J by 5 bases, with 9 bases between. Germline CDR1 and CDR2: SGHTA and FQGNSA. The CDR3 spans 13 residues. CDR3 bases: TGTGCCAGCAGCCCACGGGAGACCGGGGAGCTGTTTTTT. This gives the protein CASSPRETGELFF.

The rearrangement joins TRBV4-1 to TRBJ2-7, with a possible D match to TRBD2 (7 bases). Germline-derived CDR1 and CDR2 are MGHRA and YSYEKL. Trimming removed 4 bases from V and 0 bases from J, with 13 bases in between. There are 15 residues in the CDR3. CDR3 DNA sequence: TGCGCCAGCAGCCTCGGGGGGCCGAGCTCCTACGAGCAGTACTTC. Encoded protein: CASSLGGPSSYEQYF.

This chain connects TRBV19 to TRBJ2-7; 7 bases are shared with TRBD1. V was clipped by 4 bases and J by 6 bases; unmatched bases: 9. The CDR3 extends over 14 amino acids. Germline-derived CDR1 and CDR2 are LNHDA and SQIVND (reference sequence). CDR3 DNA: TGTGCCAGTAGTACCTCCGGGACAGTCTCCGAGCAGTACTTC. Amino acids: CASSTSGTVSEQYF.

V and J are TRBV4-3 and TRBJ2-1, with TRBD2 identical over 7 bases. CDR3 length equals 16 residues. V lost 4 bases to trimming and J lost 3 bases; unmatched junction nucleotides: 9. From germline, CDR1 is LGHNA and CDR2 YSLEER. CDR3: CASSPEGLADYNEQFF. For the CDR3, the DNA is TGCGCCAGCAGCCCTGAAGGGCTAGCGGACTACAATGAGCAGTTCTTC.

The chain carries TRBV6-5 and TRBJ2-7, with 9 bases matching TRBD1. The J segment lost 6 bases and the V segment lost 0 bases, leaving 6 bases of the junction unmatched. The CDR3 runs 15 residues. Looked up from germline, CDR1 is MNHEY and CDR2 is SVGAGI. CDR3 amino acids: CASSYSGTGISEQYF. The CDR3 region has the DNA TGTGCCAGCAGTTACTCCGGGACAGGGATTTCCGAGCAGTACTTC.

V and J are TRBV18 and TRBJ1-1; TRBD1 matches at 10 bases. CDR1 and CDR2 (germline): KGHSH, LQKENI. The CDR3 length is 18 residues. J was trimmed by 6 bases and V by 3 bases; bases with no gene match: 16. The CDR3 nucleotides read TGTGCCAGCTCACCTATCTCCGGGACAGGGGCATTTGGCGCTGAAGCTTTCTTT. Amino acid sequence: CASSPISGTGAFGAEAFF.

Here the CDR3 DNA reads TGTGCCAGCAGCCGCGGACAGCGGGAGGGGAATGAGCAGTTCTTC. Its translation is CASSRGQREGNEQFF. V usage is TRBV27 and J usage is TRBJ2-1; 10 bases align to TRBD2. Trimming cost V 6 bases and J 7 bases; bases outside gene matches: 9. Germline CDR1 reads MNHEY; CDR2 reads SMNVEV (reference sequence). The CDR3 has 15 residues.

The genes are TRBV6-5 and TRBJ2-4, with D perhaps TRBD1 (6 bases). The V gene's germline CDR1 is MNHEY and CDR2 SVGAGI. V was cut by 5 bases and J by 1 base, with 9 bases left in between. This CDR3 has 14 residues. CDR3 nucleotides: TGTGCCAGCAGTCGTGACAGGGCCAAAAACATTCAGTACTTC. The encoded protein is CASSRDRAKNIQYF.

The chain links TRBV18 to TRBJ2-1; 8 bases fit TRBD2. The CDR3 consists of 17 residues. Germline loops: CDR1 KGHSH, CDR2 LQKENI. After removal of 4 bases from V and 0 bases from J, the junction contained 8 bases not matched to a gene. The DNA of the CDR3 is TGTGCCAGCTCACAATTCACTAGCGGTAGCTCCTACAATGAGCAGTTCTTC. Protein sequence: CASSQFTSGSSYNEQFF. Together with reference TRBV18 and TRBJ2-1, the CDR3 gives the full variable domain: NAGVMQNPRHLVRRRGQEARLRCSPMKGHSHVYWYRQLPEEGLKFMVYLQKENIIDESGMPKERFSAEFPKEGPSILRIQQVVRGDSAAYFCASSQFTSGSSYNEQFFGPGTRLTVL.

This chain links TRBV14 with TRBJ2-2; 14 bases align to TRBD2. The germline gives CDR1 SGHDN, CDR2 FVKESK. The CDR3 length is 16 residues. V dropped 4 bases and J dropped 6; count of bases not matched to a gene: 4. The CDR3 loop is CASSRQTSGGAGELFF. As DNA, the CDR3 is TGTGCCAGCAGCCGGCAGACTAGCGGGGGGGCCGGGGAGCTGTTTTTT.

CDR3 amino acids: CASSITGVTYEQYF. CDR3 DNA sequence: TGTGCCAGTAGTATCACAGGGGTAACCTACGAGCAGTACTTC. The chain couples TRBV19 to TRBJ2-7, with 7 bases matching TRBD1. The ends lost 3 bases at V and 2 bases at J; junction bases unmatched: 4. Germline V CDR1 and CDR2: LNHDA, SQIVND (reference sequence). The CDR3 extends over 14 amino acids.

The chain joins TRBV5-1 to TRBJ1-1, with D perhaps matching TRBD1 (6 bases). The CDR3 covers 15 residues. Germline V lookup: CDR1 SGHRS, CDR2 YFSETQ. Trimming removed 5 bases from V and 1 base from J, with 15 bases in between. CDR3 loop: CASSYRALGNTEAFF. In nucleotides, the CDR3 is TGCGCCAGCAGTTACAGGGCGTTGGGGAACACTGAAGCTTTCTTT.

The V and J genes are TRBV7-2 and TRBJ1-1; D might be TRBD1 (6 bases). The V end was cut by 3 bases, the J end by 8 bases, with 13 bases between. Germline assignment: CDR1 SGHTA and CDR2 FQGNSA. This CDR3 spans 13 amino acids. CDR3 DNA sequence: TGTGCCAGCAGCTTGGGGACACTCTCGGAAGCTTTCTTT. This codes for CASSLGTLSEAFF.

The rearrangement links TRBV6-5 to TRBJ2-4; possibly TRBD2 for D (6 bases). V dropped 6 bases and J dropped 3 bases, with 12 bases sitting between them. The CDR3 totals 14 residues. Germline V gene data show CDR1 as MNHEY and CDR2 as SVGAGI. The CDR3 DNA follows: TGTGCCAGCAGCCGTGGGCGGGGCAAAAACATTCAGTACTTC. It translates to CASSRGRGKNIQYF.

The chain is built from TRBV6-5 and TRBJ2-7, with 8 bases aligning to TRBD2. The trim removed 1 base at V and 7 bases at J, leaving 6 bases unmatched. Germline assignment: CDR1 MNHEY and CDR2 SVGAGI. CDR3 length: 14 amino acids. The CDR3 region has the DNA TGTGCCAGCAGTTACTTGGCGGGGGGCTTGGAGCAGTACTTC. Amino acids: CASSYLAGGLEQYF.

This chain joins TRBV19 and TRBJ2-7, with 10 bases fitting TRBD2. This CDR3 has 14 amino acids. V shed 7 bases, J shed 0 bases, and the junction held 3 bases outside the gene matches. Germline V gene lookup returns CDR1 LNHDA and CDR2 SQIVND (reference sequence). The CDR3 DNA reads as TGTGCCAGTAAAAGACTAGCGGGCTCCTACGAGCAGTACTTC. It specifies CASKRLAGSYEQYF.

This chain connects TRBV5-4 to TRBJ2-1; no clear D. Germline values: CDR1 SGHNT, CDR2 YYREEE (reference sequence). The CDR3 covers 13 residues. The V and J ends lost 0 bases and 8 bases respectively, with 9 bases between them. The CDR3 DNA reads as TGTGCCAGCAGCTTGGCGGGTAGAGATGAGCAGTTCTTC. It is translated as CASSLAGRDEQFF.

Worth noting for this clone: The junction differs from germline at one of its ends, possibly a read error. The chain combines TRBV7-7 with TRBJ2-7; 10 bases are a match to TRBD2. Per the germline V gene, CDR1 is SSHAT and CDR2 is FNYEAQ (reference sequence). The CDR3 totals 18 residues. The CDR3, as DNA: TGTGCTAGCAGCTTAGGAGGATCTAGCGGGAGTCCCCTGGGGGAGCAGTACTTC. Protein: CASSLGGSSGSPLGEQYF.

The rearrangement uses TRBV4-1 and TRBJ1-2; a weak D match, TRBD1 (5 bases). The CDR3 runs 13 residues. V was clipped by 1 base and J by 13 bases, with 16 bases between them. Germline V gives CDR1 MGHRA, CDR2 YSYEKL. The CDR3 DNA sequence: TGCGCCAGCAGCCAAGTGGGGGGTTCCGGGTGCACCTTC. Translation gives CASSQVGGSGCTF.

This sequence joins TRBV7-9 and TRBJ1-2, with D maybe TRBD1 (5 bases). Trimming removed 5 bases at V and 7 bases at J, with 8 bases between. Germline V CDR1 and CDR2: SEHNR, FQNEAQ (reference sequence). The CDR3 covers 11 residues. CDR3 sequence: CASSATVGYTF. For the CDR3, the DNA is TGTGCCAGCAGCGCGACAGTTGGCTACACCTTC.

The V and J genes are TRBV7-9 and TRBJ2-7; D not resolved. Germline V lookup: CDR1 SEHNR, CDR2 FQNEAQ (reference sequence). V lost 3 bases and J lost 3, with 6 bases in between. This CDR3 region has 12 residues. CDR3 bases: TGTGCCAGCAGCTTCGGTCGCTACGAGCAGTACTTC. Translated, it gives CASSFGRYEQYF. The full variable domain, completed using reference TRBV7-9 and TRBJ2-7, is DTGVSQNPRHKITKRGQNVTFRCDPISEHNRLYWYRQTLGQGPEFLTYFQNEAQLEKSRLLSDRFSAERPKGSFSTLEIQRTEQGDSAMYLCASSFGRYEQYFGPGTRLTVT.

The chain joins TRBV13 to TRBJ2-2; TRBD1 is a possible D gene (6 bases). The CDR3 is 15 residues long. V lost 5 bases and J lost 4, with 14 bases in between. CDR1 PRHDT and CDR2 FYEKMQ come from the germline V gene (reference sequence). CDR3 sequence (DNA): TGTGCCAGCAGCCAGGGGTGGGGACCCACCGGGGAGCTGTTTTTT. Amino acids: CASSQGWGPTGELFF.

This rearrangement joins TRBV10-3 to TRBJ2-7, with 11 bases matching TRBD1. Trimming at V came to 8 bases and at J to 6 bases, leaving 12 bases not matched to a gene. There are 15 residues in the CDR3. CDR1 and CDR2 (germline): ENHRY, SYGVKD. As DNA, the CDR3 is TGTGCCATCTCCACCACGGGACAGGGGGAAGTCGAGCAGTACTTC. This encodes CAISTTGQGEVEQYF.

The rearrangement joins TRBV27 to TRBJ2-7; TRBD1 agrees at 11 bases. The trim removed 6 bases at V and 6 bases at J, leaving 1 base unmatched. The V gene's germline CDR1 is MNHEY and CDR2 SMNVEV (reference sequence). CDR3 length equals 12 residues. CDR3 sequence (DNA): TGTGCCAGCAGGGGACAGGGGGGCGAGCAGTACTTC. Residues: CASRGQGGEQYF.